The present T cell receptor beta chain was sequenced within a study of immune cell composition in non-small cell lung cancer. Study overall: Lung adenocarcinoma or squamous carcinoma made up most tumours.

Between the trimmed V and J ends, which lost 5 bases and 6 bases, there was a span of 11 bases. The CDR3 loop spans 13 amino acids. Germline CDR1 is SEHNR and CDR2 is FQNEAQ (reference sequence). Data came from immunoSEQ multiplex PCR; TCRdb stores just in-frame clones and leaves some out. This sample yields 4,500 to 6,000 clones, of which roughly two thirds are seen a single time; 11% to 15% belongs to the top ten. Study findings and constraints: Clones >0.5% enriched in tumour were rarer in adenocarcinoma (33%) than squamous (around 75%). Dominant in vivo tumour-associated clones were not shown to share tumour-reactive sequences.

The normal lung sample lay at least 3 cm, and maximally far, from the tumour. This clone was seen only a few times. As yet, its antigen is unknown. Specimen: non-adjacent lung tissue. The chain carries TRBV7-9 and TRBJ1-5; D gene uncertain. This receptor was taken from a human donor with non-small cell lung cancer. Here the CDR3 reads CASSPGLGQPQHF. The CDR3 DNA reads TGTGCCAGCAGCCCGGGGTTGGGTCAGCCCCAGCATTTT.